This T cell receptor beta chain is drawn from a study of T cells in Graves' hyperthyroidism and ophthalmopathy. Points from the study as a whole: Blood also showed most of the thyroid clonotypes that were expanded above 0.001.

Patients were excluded because of uncontrolled infection, other autoimmune disease, pregnancy or lactation. TCR beta CDR3 sequences were amplified from RNA transcripts. The HTBI primer set drove a first-round RT-PCR of the TCR CDR3. MiXCR, run by TCRdb on the multiplex PCR reads, gives a single entry per CDR3 protein. The sample shows about 600,000 distinct CDR3 sequences, 14% of them seen only once. This clonotype was counted between two and nine times. The antigen is not known. The source is a young woman with Graves' ophthalmopathy. The specimen was blood.

CDR3 nucleotides: TGTGCCAGCAGCTTAGCAAGCTCCTATAATTCACCCCTCCACTTT. As protein: CASSLASSYNSPLHF. This chain uses TRBV7-9 with TRBJ1-6; no firm D call. The V gene's germline CDR1 is SEHNR and CDR2 FQNEAQ (reference sequence). Trimming shortened V by 0 bases and J by 0 bases, and 3 bases separated the two germline ends. This CDR3 is 15 amino acids long. Variable domain in full (rest from reference TRBV7-9 and TRBJ1-6): DTGVSQNPRHKITKRGQNVTFRCDPISEHNRLYWYRQTLGQGPEFLTYFQNEAQLEKSRLLSDRFSAERPKGSFSTLEIQRTEQGDSAMYLCASSLASSYNSPLHFGNGTRLTVT.